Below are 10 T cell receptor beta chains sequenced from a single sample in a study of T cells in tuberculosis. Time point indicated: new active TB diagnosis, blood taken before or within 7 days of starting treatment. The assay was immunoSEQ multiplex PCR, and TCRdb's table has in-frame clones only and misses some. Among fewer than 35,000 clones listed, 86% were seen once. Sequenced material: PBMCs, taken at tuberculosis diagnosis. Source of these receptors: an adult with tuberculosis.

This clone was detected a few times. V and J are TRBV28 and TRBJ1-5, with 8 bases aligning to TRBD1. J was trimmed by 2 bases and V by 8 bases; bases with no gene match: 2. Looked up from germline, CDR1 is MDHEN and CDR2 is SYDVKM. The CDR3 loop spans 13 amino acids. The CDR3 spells CASLDRGNQPQHF. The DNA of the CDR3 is TGTGCCAGCTTGGACAGGGGCAATCAGCCCCAGCATTTT.

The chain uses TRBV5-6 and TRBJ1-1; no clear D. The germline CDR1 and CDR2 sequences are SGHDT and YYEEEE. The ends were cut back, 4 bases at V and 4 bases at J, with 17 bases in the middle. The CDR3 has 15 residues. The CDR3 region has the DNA TGTGCCAGCAGCCCCACCAACAGATTTGGCACTGAAGCTTTCTTT. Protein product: CASSPTNRFGTEAFF.

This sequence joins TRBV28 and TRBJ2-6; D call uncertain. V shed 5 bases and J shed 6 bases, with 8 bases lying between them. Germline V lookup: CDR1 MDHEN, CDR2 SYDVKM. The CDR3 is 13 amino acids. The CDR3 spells CASSGSAANVLTF. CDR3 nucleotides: TGTGCCAGCAGTGGTAGTGCGGCCAACGTCCTGACTTTC.

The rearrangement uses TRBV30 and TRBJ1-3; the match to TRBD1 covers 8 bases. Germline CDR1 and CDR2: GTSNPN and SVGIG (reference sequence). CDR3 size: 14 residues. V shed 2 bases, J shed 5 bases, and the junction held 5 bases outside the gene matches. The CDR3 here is CAWSLRQGRNTIYF. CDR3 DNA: TGTGCCTGGAGTCTACGACAGGGGAGAAACACCATATATTTT.

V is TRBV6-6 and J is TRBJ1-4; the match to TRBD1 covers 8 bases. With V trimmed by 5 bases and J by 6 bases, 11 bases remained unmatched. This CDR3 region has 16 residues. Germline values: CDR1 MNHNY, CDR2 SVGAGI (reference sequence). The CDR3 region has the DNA TGTGCCAGCAGTCAGAGGTTGGACAGGGCTCATGAAAAACTGTTTTTT. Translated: CASSQRLDRAHEKLFF.

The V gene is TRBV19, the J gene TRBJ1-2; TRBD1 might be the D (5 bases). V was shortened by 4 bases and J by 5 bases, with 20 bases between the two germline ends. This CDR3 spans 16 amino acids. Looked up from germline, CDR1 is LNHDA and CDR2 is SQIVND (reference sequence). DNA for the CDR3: TGTGCCAGTAGTAGCGGAGGGGCCGGGGATGGGTATGGCTACACCTTC. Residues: CASSSGGAGDGYGYTF.

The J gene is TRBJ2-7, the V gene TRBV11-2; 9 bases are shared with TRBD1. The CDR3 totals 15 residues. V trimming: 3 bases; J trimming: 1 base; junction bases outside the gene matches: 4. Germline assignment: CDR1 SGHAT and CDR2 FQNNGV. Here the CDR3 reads CASSFAGTGSYEQYF. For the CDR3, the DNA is TGTGCCAGCAGCTTTGCCGGGACAGGGTCCTACGAGCAGTACTTC. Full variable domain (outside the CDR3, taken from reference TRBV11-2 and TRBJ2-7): EAGVAQSPRYKIIEKRQSVAFWCNPISGHATLYWYQQILGQGPKLLIQFQNNGVVDDSQLPKDRFSAERLKGVDSTLKIQPAKLEDSAVYLCASSFAGTGSYEQYFGPGTRLTVT.

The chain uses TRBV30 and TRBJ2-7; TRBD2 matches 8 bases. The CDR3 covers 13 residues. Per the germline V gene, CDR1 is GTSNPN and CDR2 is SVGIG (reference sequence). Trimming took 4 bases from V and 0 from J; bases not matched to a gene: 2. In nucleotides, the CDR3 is TGTGCCTGGACGGGGGGGGTCTCCTACGAGCAGTACTTC. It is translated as CAWTGGVSYEQYF. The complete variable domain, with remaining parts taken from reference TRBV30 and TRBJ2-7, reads SQTIHQWPATLVQPVGSPLSLECTVEGTSNPNLYWYRQAAGRGLQLLFYSVGIGQISSEVPQNLSASRPQDRQFILSSKKLLLSDSGFYLCAWTGGVSYEQYFGPGTRLTVT.

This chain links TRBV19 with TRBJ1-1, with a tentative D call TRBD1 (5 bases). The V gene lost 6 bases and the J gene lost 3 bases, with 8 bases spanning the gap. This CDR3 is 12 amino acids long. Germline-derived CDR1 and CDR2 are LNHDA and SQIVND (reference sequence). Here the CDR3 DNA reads TGTGCCAGTAGGTGGGGGGACACTGAAGCTTTCTTT. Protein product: CASRWGDTEAFF. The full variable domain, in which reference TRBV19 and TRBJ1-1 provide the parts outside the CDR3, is DGGITQSPKYLFRKEGQNVTLSCEQNLNHDAMYWYRQDPGQGLRLIYYSQIVNDFQKGDIAEGYSVSREKKESFPLTVTSAQKNPTAFYLCASRWGDTEAFFGQGTRLTVV.

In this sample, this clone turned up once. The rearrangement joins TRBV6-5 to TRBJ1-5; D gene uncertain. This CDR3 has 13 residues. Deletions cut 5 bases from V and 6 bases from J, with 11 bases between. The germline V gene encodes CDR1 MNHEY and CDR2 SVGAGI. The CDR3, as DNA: TGTGCCAGCAGTGCGGGGTGGAGTCAGCCCCAGCATTTT. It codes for CASSAGWSQPQHF.